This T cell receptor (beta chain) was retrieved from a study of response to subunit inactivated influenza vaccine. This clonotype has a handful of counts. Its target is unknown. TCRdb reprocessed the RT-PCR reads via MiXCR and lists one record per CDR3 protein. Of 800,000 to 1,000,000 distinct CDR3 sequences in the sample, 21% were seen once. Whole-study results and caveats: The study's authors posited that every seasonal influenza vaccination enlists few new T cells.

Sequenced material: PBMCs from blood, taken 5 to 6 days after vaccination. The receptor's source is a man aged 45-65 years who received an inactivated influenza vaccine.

CDR3 bases: TGTGCCAGCAGCCCATTCGCCTACAATGAGCAGTTCTTC. Its translation: CASSPFAYNEQFF. The gene calls are TRBV7-9 and TRBJ2-1; unclear D gene. Germline CDR1 reads SEHNR; CDR2 reads FQNEAQ (reference sequence). The CDR3 covers 13 residues. Trimming removed 5 bases at V and 2 bases at J, with 7 bases between. Full variable domain (rest looked up from reference TRBV7-9 and TRBJ2-1): DTGVSQNPRHKITKRGQNVTFRCDPISEHNRLYWYRQTLGQGPEFLTYFQNEAQLEKSRLLSDRFSAERPKGSFSTLEIQRTEQGDSAMYLCASSPFAYNEQFFGPGTRLTVL.